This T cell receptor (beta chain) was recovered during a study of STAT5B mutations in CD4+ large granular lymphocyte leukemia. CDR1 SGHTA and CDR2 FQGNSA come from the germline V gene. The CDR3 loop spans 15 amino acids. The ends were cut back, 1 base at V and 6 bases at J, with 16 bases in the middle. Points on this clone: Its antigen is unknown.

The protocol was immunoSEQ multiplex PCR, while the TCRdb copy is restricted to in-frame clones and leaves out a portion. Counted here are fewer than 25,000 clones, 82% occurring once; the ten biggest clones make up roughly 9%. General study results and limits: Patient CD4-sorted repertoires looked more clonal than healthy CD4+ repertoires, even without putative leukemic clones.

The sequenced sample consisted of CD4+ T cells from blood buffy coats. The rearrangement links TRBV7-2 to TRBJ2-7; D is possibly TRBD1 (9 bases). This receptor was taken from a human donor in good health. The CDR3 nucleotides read TGTGCCAGCAGCTTAGTTGACAGGGGGACTAGCGAGCAGTACTTC. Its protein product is CASSLVDRGTSEQYF.